This TCR beta chain was observed in a study of tumor-infiltrating lymphocytes in primary liver carcinoma. Study as a whole: Measuring 4.2 to 10 cm across, the tumors were staged as T1-T3 N0M0.

Unsorted bulk tissue, roughly 19-34 mg of it, served as the source for co-extraction of RNA and DNA. About this clonotype itself: A read error may produce the germline difference seen at one junction end.

Synthesis of TCR beta cDNA was carried out from about 500 ng total RNA with a constant-region primer. Employing slightly modified ARM-PCR, three nested multiplex PCR rounds were run, and these gave rise to the TCR beta libraries. For approximately 10 cycles apiece, the opening two PCR rounds ran with TRBV1-TRBV30 forward primers and a C-beta reverse primer. TCRdb re-called the multiplex PCR reads through MiXCR, storing one row per CDR3 protein. The sample records 120,000 or so distinct CDR3 sequences, around two thirds being singletons. The CDR3 has 15 residues. Germline loops: CDR1 LGHNA, CDR2 YNFKEQ.

Specimen: liver tumor tissue from sampling region 1. Regarding subset: tumor region T1, superior pole. J is TRBJ1-2 and V is TRBV4-2; D may be TRBD1 (6 bases). This TCR was recovered from a woman aged 55-70 years with primary liver carcinoma and hepatitis B virus infection. Written as DNA, the CDR3 is TGTGTCAGCAGCCAAGAAGGGGGTGCTTCCTATAGCTACACCTTC. Translation: CVSSQEGGASYSYTF.